This TCR beta chain stems from a study of blood T cells in healthy people across ages. Donor samples were obtained from healthy Caucasian individuals from Russia, aged 6 to 90. Then a second PCR, running roughly 6 to 12 cycles, was carried out with a sample-barcoded 5' primer and a J-beta primer mix. All cDNA molecules were each tagged by a template-switch adaptor with 12 random nucleotides. TCRdb redid the calling of the 5' RACE reads with MiXCR, one entry per CDR3 protein. Of approximately 1,700,000 distinct CDR3 sequences listed, 35% to 50% are singletons. Study conclusions and caveats: In older individuals, TCR beta diversity per million T cells was lower, falling roughly linearly with age.

Trimming pared 5 bases from V and 3 bases from J, leaving 16 bases between. Germline V gene lookup returns CDR1 DFQATT and CDR2 SNEGSKA (reference sequence). The CDR3 has 14 residues. This clonotype was picked up a small number of times. Its antigen is unknown. This sequence originates from a human donor in good health. This chain joins TRBV20-1 and TRBJ1-2; D possibly corresponds to TRBD1 (5 bases). Sequenced: blood. The CDR3 sequence: CSAGTLRGYYGYTF. CDR3 DNA sequence: TGCAGTGCTGGTACTCTCCGGGGGTACTATGGCTACACCTTC.